This entry lists 29 T cell receptor beta chains sequenced from one sample in a study of blood T cell repertoires in COVID-19. Measured with immunoSEQ multiplex PCR; TCRdb has only the in-frame clones, and not every one. The sample yields roughly 140,000 clones, more than 80% seen once. Specimen: peripheral blood. The receptors come from a woman aged 55-75 years with active COVID-19.

The rearrangement joins TRBV28 to TRBJ2-1, with TRBD1 identical over 10 bases. The V and J ends lost 8 bases and 3 bases, in that order; junction bases with no gene match: 4. The germline CDR1 and CDR2 sequences are MDHEN and SYDVKM. The CDR3 length is 14 residues. This CDR3 reads CASGDRGNYNEQFF. The CDR3 region has the DNA TGTGCCAGCGGGGACAGGGGCAACTACAATGAGCAGTTCTTC.

V and J are TRBV5-1 and TRBJ2-7; 11 bases align to TRBD2. Germline CDR1 is SGHRS and CDR2 is YFSETQ. After removal of 4 bases from V and 1 base from J, the junction contained 4 bases not matched to a gene. The CDR3 is 15 residues long. CDR3 residues: CASSLRTSGSYEQYF. The CDR3 DNA is TGCGCCAGCAGCCTAAGGACTAGCGGGTCCTACGAGCAGTACTTC.

The chain uses TRBV7-7 and TRBJ2-5, with 9 bases identical to TRBD1. Germline-derived CDR1 and CDR2 are SSHAT and FNYEAQ (reference sequence). Trimming at V came to 8 bases and at J to 5 bases, leaving 0 bases not matched to a gene. This CDR3 has 11 amino acids. CDR3: CASGQGETQYF. Here the CDR3 DNA reads TGTGCCAGCGGACAGGGGGAGACCCAGTACTTC.

This clone appeared once. The gene calls are TRBV7-2 and TRBJ2-7, with 8 bases matching TRBD1. CDR3 length equals 13 residues. The V and J ends lost 4 bases and 2 bases, in that order; junction bases with no gene match: 1. The germline CDR1 and CDR2 sequences are SGHTA and FQGNSA. The CDR3 nucleotides read TGTGCCAGCAGCTCACAGGGGGCCTACGAGCAGTACTTC. Its translation: CASSSQGAYEQYF.

The chain combines TRBV28 with TRBJ1-2; the D gene is possibly TRBD1 (6 bases). CDR3 length equals 18 residues. Germline CDR1 is MDHEN and CDR2 is SYDVKM. The V gene lost 2 bases and the J gene lost 2 bases, with 21 bases spanning the gap. The CDR3 nucleotides read TGTGCCAGCAGTTTAGCGGACAGTGGGGTGCTACTGAACTATGGCTACACCTTC. It yields the protein CASSLADSGVLLNYGYTF.

The chain joins TRBV10-3 to TRBJ2-7; possible D gene TRBD2, 5 bases. Trimming cost V 3 bases and J 9 bases, with 15 bases left between them. The CDR3 loop spans 13 amino acids. From germline, CDR1 is ENHRY and CDR2 SYGVKD. CDR3 region: CAISDRNGVGQYF. CDR3 DNA: TGTGCCATCAGTGACCGCAACGGGGTTGGGCAGTACTTC.

The V and J genes are TRBV28 and TRBJ1-5, with D possibly being TRBD1 (6 bases). CDR3 length equals 17 residues. CDR1 is MDHEN and CDR2 is SYDVKM in the germline V gene. V was cut by 0 bases and J by 4 bases, with 16 bases left in between. The DNA of the CDR3 is TGTGCCAGCAGTTTATGGTTGTTCGGACAGAAGAATCAGCCCCAGCATTTT. Protein sequence: CASSLWLFGQKNQPQHF. Variable domain in full (rest from reference TRBV28 and TRBJ1-5): DVKVTQSSRYLVKRTGEKVFLECVQDMDHENMFWYRQDPGLGLRLIYFSYDVKMKEKGDIPEGYSVSREKKERFSLILESASTNQTSMYLCASSLWLFGQKNQPQHFGDGTRLSIL.

This clone was detected once. V gene TRBV7-2 combines with J gene TRBJ2-5, with D maybe TRBD2 (5 bases). The CDR3 runs 15 residues. V was trimmed by 5 bases and J by 5 bases, leaving 18 bases between them. In germline, CDR1 is SGHTA, CDR2 FQGNSA. For the CDR3, the DNA is TGTGCCAGCAGCCCCCGCACTAGTGGATGGGAGACCCAGTACTTC. It yields the protein CASSPRTSGWETQYF.

The chain couples TRBV4-3 to TRBJ2-7, with TRBD2 matching over 11 bases. From germline, CDR1 is LGHNA and CDR2 YSLEER. With 0 bases clipped from V and 4 bases from J, the junction kept 2 bases outside the gene matches. This CDR3 is 15 amino acids long. As DNA, the CDR3 is TGCGCCAGCAGCCAAGATCTAGCGGGAGGTTACGAGCAGTACTTC. This sequence encodes CASSQDLAGGYEQYF.

The CDR3 spells CASSAGTSGQETQYF. The CDR3 nucleotides are TGTGCCAGCAGCGCCGGGACTAGCGGCCAAGAGACCCAGTACTTC. The rearrangement joins TRBV5-6 to TRBJ2-5; 11 positions agree with TRBD2. Germline V gives CDR1 SGHDT, CDR2 YYEEEE. J lost 1 base, V lost 4 bases, and 3 bases had no gene match. The CDR3 spans 15 residues.

The CDR3 sequence: CASSLGQGVAYEQYF. DNA for the CDR3: TGTGCCAGCAGCTTAGGACAGGGGGTCGCCTACGAGCAGTACTTC. This chain joins TRBV7-6 and TRBJ2-7; TRBD1 agrees at 9 bases. CDR1 is SGHVS, CDR2 FNYEAQ, per germline. The CDR3 is 15 residues long. V dropped 1 base and J dropped 2; count of bases not matched to a gene: 3.

The rearrangement joins TRBV19 to TRBJ1-6, with D unresolved. The germline V gene encodes CDR1 LNHDA and CDR2 SQIVND (reference sequence). With 3 bases removed from V and 4 bases from J, the gap between germline ends came to 7 bases. The CDR3 covers 14 residues. The CDR3 protein is CASSMWQYNSPLHF. In DNA form, the CDR3 reads TGTGCCAGTAGTATGTGGCAGTATAATTCACCCCTCCACTTT.

The chain carries TRBV15 and TRBJ2-5; possible D gene TRBD1, 5 bases. Trimming stripped 0 bases from V and 3 bases from J, with 5 bases between. Germline V gives CDR1 LNHNV, CDR2 YYDKDF (reference sequence). The length of the CDR3 is 13 residues. The CDR3 DNA follows: TGTGCCACCAGCAGAGACAGGGAAGAGACCCAGTACTTC. Its translation: CATSRDREETQYF. Drawing the rest from reference TRBV15 and TRBJ2-5, the complete variable domain is DAMVIQNPRYQVTQFGKPVTLSCSQTLNHNVMYWYQQKSSQAPKLLFHYYDKDFNNEADTPDNFQSRRPNTSFCFLDIRSPGLGDTAMYLCATSRDREETQYFGPGTRLLVL.

The chain links TRBV25-1 to TRBJ1-1, with TRBD1 identical over 7 bases. V lost 6 bases and J lost 6; bases outside the gene matches: 13. This CDR3 contains 15 residues. Germline V gene data show CDR1 as MGHDK and CDR2 as SYGVNS. The CDR3 sequence is CASRHHRGEAAEAFF. The DNA for the CDR3 is TGTGCCAGCAGACACCACAGGGGCGAGGCGGCTGAAGCTTTCTTT.

This clone has only one observation. V gene TRBV9 combines with J gene TRBJ1-6; D possibly corresponds to TRBD1 (5 bases). The CDR3 runs 17 residues. From germline, CDR1 is SGDLS and CDR2 YYNGEE. V gave up 4 bases and J gave up 0 bases, with 14 bases separating them. The CDR3 here is CASSPGHSSSYNSPLHF. The DNA for the CDR3 is TGTGCCAGCAGCCCTGGACATTCTAGCTCCTATAATTCACCCCTCCACTTT.

The V call is TRBV3-1 (or the pseudogene TRBV3-2), the J call TRBJ2-3; 9 nucleotides align to TRBD2. V gave up 1 base and J gave up 0 bases; unmatched junction bases: 2. Germline V lookup: CDR1 LGHDT, CDR2 YNNKEL (reference sequence). The CDR3 spans 16 residues. Here the CDR3 reads CASSQGTSDSTDTQYF. CDR3 in DNA: TGTGCCAGCAGCCAAGGGACTAGCGACAGCACAGATACGCAGTATTTT.

This clone came up once. This chain connects TRBV4-2 to TRBJ2-7, with D possibly matching TRBD2 (6 bases). Germline assignment: CDR1 LGHNA and CDR2 YNFKEQ. The CDR3 covers 18 residues. V dropped 0 bases and J dropped 0 bases, with 18 bases sitting between them. The CDR3 spells CASSQEWHGGFSSYEQYF. The CDR3, as DNA: TGTGCCAGCAGCCAAGAATGGCATGGGGGGTTCTCCTCCTACGAGCAGTACTTC.

The chain joins TRBV28 to TRBJ2-1; 10 bases are shared with TRBD2. The germline V gene has CDR1 MDHEN and CDR2 SYDVKM. CDR3 length equals 15 residues. V lost 4 bases and J lost 7; bases outside the gene matches: 7. The CDR3 DNA reads TGTGCCAGCAGTTCAACTGGGACTAGCGCAAATGAGCAGTTCTTC. Amino acids: CASSSTGTSANEQFF.

The chain is built from TRBV28 and TRBJ2-7; TRBD1 matches 7 bases. Trimming at V came to 6 bases and at J to 4 bases, leaving 6 bases not matched to a gene. From germline, CDR1 is MDHEN and CDR2 SYDVKM. CDR3 size: 13 residues. The CDR3 DNA reads TGTGCCAGCAGGACAGGGAACGGTTACGAGCAGTACTTC. Its protein product is CASRTGNGYEQYF.

The chain combines TRBV30 with TRBJ1-5; 10 bases are a match to TRBD1. The CDR3 runs to 14 residues. CDR1 and CDR2 (germline): GTSNPN, SVGIG (reference sequence). The trim removed 3 bases at V and 6 bases at J, leaving 5 bases unmatched. CDR3 DNA sequence: TGTGCCTGGAGATCCGGGACAGGGGTTCAGCCCCAGCATTTT. Amino acid sequence: CAWRSGTGVQPQHF.

The V call is TRBV6-2 or TRBV6-3, the J call TRBJ2-3; D might be TRBD2 (6 bases). CDR1 MNHEY and CDR2 SVGEGT come from the germline V gene. The CDR3 contains 16 residues. V lost 5 bases and J lost 2, with 17 bases in between. The CDR3 sequence is CASSLNSGLSTDTQYF. The CDR3 DNA reads as TGTGCCAGCAGTCTCAATTCGGGACTTTCCACAGATACGCAGTATTTT.

The rearrangement links TRBV7-9 to TRBJ2-1; 13 nucleotides agree with TRBD2. From germline, CDR1 is SEHNR and CDR2 FQNEAQ (reference sequence). This CDR3 has 19 amino acids. With 5 bases clipped from V and 1 base from J, the junction kept 11 bases outside the gene matches. The CDR3 protein is CASSPSAGTSGASYNEQFF. The CDR3 bases are TGTGCCAGCAGCCCCTCGGCGGGGACTAGCGGGGCTTCCTACAATGAGCAGTTCTTC.

This sequence joins TRBV12-3 or TRBV12-4 and TRBJ1-1; no definite D call. This CDR3 region has 13 residues. Between the trimmed V and J ends, which lost 4 bases and 1 base, there was a span of 7 bases. In DNA, the CDR3 is TGTGCCAGCAGTTCGGGGTCGAACACTGAAGCTTTCTTT. Amino acid sequence: CASSSGSNTEAFF.

The chain uses TRBV10-3 and TRBJ2-1; 9 bases match TRBD2. V was pared by 3 bases and J by 2 bases, with 8 bases of the junction left unmatched. The CDR3 consists of 17 residues. CDR1 is ENHRY, CDR2 SYGVKD, per germline. The CDR3 sequence: CAISDPRTSDPYNEQFF. In DNA, the CDR3 is TGTGCCATCAGTGACCCCCGGACTAGCGACCCCTACAATGAGCAGTTCTTC.

V gene TRBV5-1 combines with J gene TRBJ2-2; 9 nucleotides agree with TRBD1. V lost 2 bases, J lost 6 bases, and 8 bases stayed unmatched. CDR3 length: 16 residues. Germline CDR1 is SGHRS and CDR2 is YFSETQ. The CDR3 sequence: CASSLPGQGIPGELFF. DNA of the CDR3: TGCGCCAGCAGCTTACCGGGACAGGGAATACCCGGGGAGCTGTTTTTT.

This sequence joins TRBV4-2 and TRBJ2-1, with 9 bases matching TRBD2. This CDR3 has 18 amino acids. Germline loops: CDR1 LGHNA, CDR2 YNFKEQ. Trimming cost V 0 bases and J 10 bases; bases outside gene matches: 16. CDR3 in amino acids: CASSQEASASGTLWEQFF. CDR3 DNA: TGTGCCAGCAGCCAAGAGGCTTCGGCTAGCGGGACCCTATGGGAGCAGTTCTTC.

V gene TRBV4-2 combines with J gene TRBJ1-4; 8 bases agree with TRBD1. CDR3 length equals 18 residues. Losses at the gene ends were 0 bases for V and 0 bases for J; bases not matched to a gene: 6. Germline V CDR1 and CDR2: LGHNA, YNFKEQ. The CDR3 DNA reads TGTGCCAGCAGCCAAGATTACAGGGGGGGGGCAACTAATGAAAAACTGTTTTTT. It specifies CASSQDYRGGATNEKLFF.

V and J are TRBV6-6 and TRBJ2-2, with a possible D match to TRBD1 (6 bases). Germline V gene sequence: CDR1 MNHNY, CDR2 SVGAGI (reference sequence). Between the trimmed V and J ends, which lost 7 bases and 4 bases, there was a span of 13 bases. The CDR3 contains 14 residues. CDR3 residues: CASTGRGGTGELFF. The CDR3 DNA reads TGTGCCAGCACCGGTCGAGGGGGCACCGGGGAGCTGTTTTTT.

This chain links TRBV4-1 with TRBJ2-7; 10 nucleotides agree with TRBD1. The CDR3 sequence is 14 residues long. Germline V gives CDR1 MGHRA, CDR2 YSYEKL. V trimming: 4 bases; J trimming: 2 bases; junction bases outside the gene matches: 2. The CDR3 DNA sequence: TGCGCCAGCAGCCGGGACAGGGGCACCTACGAGCAGTACTTC. Protein sequence: CASSRDRGTYEQYF.